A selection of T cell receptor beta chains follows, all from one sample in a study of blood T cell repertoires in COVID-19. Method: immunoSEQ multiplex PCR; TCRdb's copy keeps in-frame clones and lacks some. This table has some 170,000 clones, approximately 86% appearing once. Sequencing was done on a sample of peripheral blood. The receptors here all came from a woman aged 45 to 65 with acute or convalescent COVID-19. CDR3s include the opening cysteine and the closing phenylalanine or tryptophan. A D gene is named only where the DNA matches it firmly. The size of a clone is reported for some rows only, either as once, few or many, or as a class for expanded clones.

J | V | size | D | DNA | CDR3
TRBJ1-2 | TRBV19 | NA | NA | TGTGCCAGTGGCGGACAGAGTTACTATGGCTACACCTTC | CASGGQSYYGYTF
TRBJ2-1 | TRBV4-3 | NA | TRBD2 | TGCGCCAGCAGCCGATGGGGACTAGCGGGAGTTGGTTGGGACAATGAGCAGTTCTTC | CASSRWGLAGVGWDNEQFF
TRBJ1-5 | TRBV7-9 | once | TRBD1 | TGTGCCAGCAGCCTCGGGACAGCTGGGGGTCAGCCCCAGCATTTT | CASSLGTAGGQPQHF
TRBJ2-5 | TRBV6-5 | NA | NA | TGTGCCAGCAGTTACGGGGGCGTGGAGACCCAGTACTTC | CASSYGGVETQYF
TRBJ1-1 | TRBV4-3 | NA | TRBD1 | TGCGCCAGCAGCCACGGACAGGGGGACCCGGAGGGAGCTTTCTTT | CASSHGQGDPEGAFF
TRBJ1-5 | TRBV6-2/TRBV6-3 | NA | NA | TGTGCCGGCAGTTACCAGAGGAGTGTAAGCAATCAGCCCCAGCATTTT | CAGSYQRSVSNQPQHF
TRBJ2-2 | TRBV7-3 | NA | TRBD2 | TGTGCCAGCAGCTCGCAAGGGACTACGAACACCGGGGAGCTGTTTTTT | CASSSQGTTNTGELFF
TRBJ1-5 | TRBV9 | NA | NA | TGTGCCAGCAGTCGGGGGGGCGGACAGCCCCAGCATTTT | CASSRGGGQPQHF
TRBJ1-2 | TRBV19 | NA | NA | TGTGCCAGTAGGGAGAGCGGGACGGCCAACTATGGCTACACCTTC | CASRESGTANYGYTF
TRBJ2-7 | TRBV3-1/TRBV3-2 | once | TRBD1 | TGTGCCAGCGCCCTAGGACAGGGGGTATGGGAGCAGTACTTC | CASALGQGVWEQYF
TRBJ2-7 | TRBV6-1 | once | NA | TGTGCCAGCAGTGGGGCCGTGTACGAGCAGTACTTC | CASSGAVYEQYF
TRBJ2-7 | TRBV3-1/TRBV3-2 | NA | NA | TGTGCCAGCAGTCGAGGGTTCGGAGATTACGAGCAGTACTTC | CASSRGFGDYEQYF
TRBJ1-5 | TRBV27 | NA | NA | TGTGCCAGCAGTCATTACCTCCGGGAGGAAGACCAGCCCCAGCATTTT | CASSHYLREEDQPQHF
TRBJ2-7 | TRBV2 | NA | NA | TGTGCTTGTACGGGGATCGGCGACGAGCAGTACTTC | CACTGIGDEQYF
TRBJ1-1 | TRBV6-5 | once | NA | TGTGCCAGCAGTTACAGGGGTAGCACTGAAGCTTTCTTT | CASSYRGSTEAFF
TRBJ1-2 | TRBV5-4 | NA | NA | TGTGCCAGCAGCTTGGGAGGCAGGGGCGACCCCTATGGCTACACCTTC | CASSLGGRGDPYGYTF
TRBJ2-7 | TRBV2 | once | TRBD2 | TGTGCCAGCCGCACGCCTCGGGGGGGGACCTACGAGCAGTACTTC | CASRTPRGGTYEQYF
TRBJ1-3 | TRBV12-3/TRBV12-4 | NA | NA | TGTGCCAGCCAAGACAGGGGAAACACCATATATTTT | CASQDRGNTIYF
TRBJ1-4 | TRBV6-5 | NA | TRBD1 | TGTGCCAGCAGCCGGACAGGGGTGGATGAAAAACTGTTTTTT | CASSRTGVDEKLFF
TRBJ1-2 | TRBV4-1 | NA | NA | TGCGCCAGCAGCAAACAGGACGGTACTGGCTACACCTTC | CASSKQDGTGYTF
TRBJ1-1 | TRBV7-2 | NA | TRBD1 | TGTGCCAGCAGCTTTAGACAGGGTTTGAATGAAGCTTTCTTT | CASSFRQGLNEAFF
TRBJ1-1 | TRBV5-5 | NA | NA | TGTGCCAGCAGCTCGGGAGTAACGAACACTGAAGCTTTCTTT | CASSSGVTNTEAFF
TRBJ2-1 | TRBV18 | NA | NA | TGTGCCAGCTCACCATTTACAGAGTCCTCCTACAATGAGCAGTTCTTC | CASSPFTESSYNEQFF
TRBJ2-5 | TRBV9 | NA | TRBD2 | TGTGCCAGCAGCCCCGGGGGAGCGGGGGGAGACCAAGAGACCCAGTACTTC | CASSPGGAGGDQETQYF
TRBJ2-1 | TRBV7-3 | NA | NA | TGTGCCAGCAGCCCTGCGGTTACGGATGAGCAGTTCTTC | CASSPAVTDEQFF
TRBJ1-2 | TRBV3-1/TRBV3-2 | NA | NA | TGTGCCAGCAGCCCCCGGGGAGGGAACTATGGCTACACCTTC | CASSPRGGNYGYTF
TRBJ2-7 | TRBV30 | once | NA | TGTGCCTGGGGGGATTGGACTGCAGAGCAGTACTTC | CAWGDWTAEQYF
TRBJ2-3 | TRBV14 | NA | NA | TGTGCCAGCAGCCTTTACGGTGCAGATACGCAGTATTTT | CASSLYGADTQYF
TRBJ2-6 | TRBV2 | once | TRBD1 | TGTGCCAGCCATACAGGGGGTTTTACCTCTGGGGCCAACGTCCTGACTTTC | CASHTGGFTSGANVLTF
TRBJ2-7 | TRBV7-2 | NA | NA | TGTGCCAGCAGCTTAGAGAGGCATCACGAGCAGTACTTC | CASSLERHHEQYF
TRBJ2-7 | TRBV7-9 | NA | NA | TGTGCCAGCAGCCCCCGACAGTCCTACGAGCAGTACTTC | CASSPRQSYEQYF